These T cell receptor beta chains were read from a single sample in a study of CD8 T cells in Susac syndrome. A single record per CDR3 protein comes from TCRdb applying MiXCR to the immunoSEQ multiplex PCR reads. This sample has some 77,000 distinct CDR3 sequences, with approximately 94% found just once. Material for sequencing was CD4+ T cells from PBMCs. The receptors were sampled from a human donor with Susac syndrome. CDR3s include the opening cysteine and the closing phenylalanine or tryptophan. A D gene is named only where the DNA matches it firmly. Rows give clone size only sometimes, using once, few, many, or a class for an expanded clone.

TRBV20-1	TRBJ2-5	once	TRBD2	13	CSARAGGTETQYF	TGCAGTGCTAGAGCGGGGGGAACGGAGACCCAGTACTTC
TRBV15	TRBJ2-3	.	TRBD2	15	CATTPGGGFTDTQYF	TGTGCCACCACCCCTGGGGGGGGGTTTACAGATACGCAGTATTTT
TRBV18	TRBJ1-5	.	TRBD1	16	CASSLGTGDRNQPQHF	TGTGCCAGCTCACTCGGGACAGGTGATCGGAATCAGCCCCAGCATTTT
TRBV6-2/TRBV6-3	TRBJ2-1	.	.	13	CASSYRDNNEQFF	TGTGCCAGCAGTTACAGGGACAACAATGAGCAGTTCTTC
TRBV7-2	TRBJ1-3	.	.	17	CASSLLAIAGAGNTIYF	TGTGCCAGCAGCCTACTCGCCATAGCAGGGGCTGGAAACACCATATATTTT
TRBV7-2	TRBJ2-3	.	.	14	CASSLYPGGDTQYF	TGTGCCAGCAGCCTATACCCCGGGGGAGATACGCAGTATTTT
TRBV6-5	TRBJ1-2	.	.	13	CASRATVLNGYTF	TGTGCCAGCAGGGCGACAGTCCTGAATGGCTACACCTTC
TRBV23-1	TRBJ2-3	.	.	13	CASAGAETDTQYF	TGCGCCAGTGCGGGGGCTGAAACAGATACGCAGTATTTT
TRBV9	TRBJ1-2	.	.	14	CASSGREHNYGYTF	TGTGCCAGCAGCGGCCGGGAGCATAACTATGGCTACACCTTC
TRBV7-9	TRBJ1-4	.	TRBD1	12	CAIQGPDEKLFF	TGTGCCATACAGGGGCCAGACGAAAAACTGTTTTTT
TRBV12-3/TRBV12-4	TRBJ2-7	.	TRBD2	13	CASSSGRAYEQYF	TGTGCCAGCAGTAGCGGGAGGGCCTACGAGCAGTACTTC
TRBV6-2/TRBV6-3	TRBJ2-7	.	.	15	CASSLEGLIFYEQYF	TGTGCCAGCAGTTTAGAGGGACTGATATTCTACGAGCAGTACTTC
TRBV2	TRBJ2-3	.	.	13	CATLGVALDTQYF	TGTGCCACCCTGGGGGTGGCTTTAGATACGCAGTATTTT
TRBV5-5	TRBJ1-4	.	TRBD1	16	CASSPLTGTGKEKLFF	TGTGCCAGCAGCCCTCTGACGGGGACAGGGAAGGAAAAACTGTTTTTT
TRBV3-1	TRBJ2-1	.	.	14	CASSPRRGYNEQFF	TGTGCCAGCAGCCCCCGGAGGGGGTACAATGAGCAGTTCTTC
TRBV21-1	TRBJ2-5	.	.	15	CASTKGGRAQETQYF	TGTGCCAGCACCAAAGGTGGCAGGGCTCAAGAGACCCAGTACTTC
TRBV27	TRBJ2-1	.	TRBD2	17	CASNVRAGLSSYNEQFF	TGTGCCAGCAATGTACGAGCGGGACTGAGCTCCTACAATGAGCAGTTCTTC
TRBV20-1	TRBJ2-7	.	TRBD2	13	CSADKAGVYEQYF	TGCAGTGCCGATAAAGCGGGAGTCTACGAGCAGTACTTC
TRBV27	TRBJ1-5	.	.	16	CASSLGAGVINQPQHF	TGTGCCAGCAGTTTAGGGGCAGGCGTAATCAATCAGCCCCAGCATTTT
TRBV20-1	TRBJ2-5	.	TRBD1	14	CSARGQGGGETQYF	TGCAGTGCTAGGGGACAGGGTGGCGGGGAGACCCAGTACTTC
TRBV4-1	TRBJ2-7	few	TRBD2	15	CASSQDPSGSDEQYF	TGCGCCAGCAGCCAAGATCCTAGCGGGTCGGACGAGCAGTACTTC
TRBV15	TRBJ2-3	.	TRBD2	15	CATRPTSGSTDTQYF	TGTGCCACCAGGCCCACTAGCGGGAGTACAGATACGCAGTATTTT
TRBV29-1	TRBJ2-7	few	.	13	CSVVGDSSYEQYF	TGCAGCGTTGTAGGGGACTCGTCCTACGAGCAGTACTTC
TRBV7-9	TRBJ2-7	once	.	15	CASSLAGRGLHEQYF	TGTGCCAGCAGCCTCGCGGGACGCGGGCTCCACGAGCAGTACTTC
TRBV12-3/TRBV12-4	TRBJ2-1	.	.	14	CASSLAGVSPEQFF	TGTGCCAGCAGTTTAGCGGGGGTATCGCCTGAGCAGTTCTTC
TRBV29-1	TRBJ2-1	.	.	13	CSVKDGGYNEQFF	TGCAGCGTAAAAGATGGGGGGTACAATGAGCAGTTCTTC
TRBV5-1	TRBJ2-7	few	TRBD2	17	CASSNGLAGGFSYEQYF	TGCGCCAGCAGCAACGGACTAGCGGGAGGATTCTCCTACGAGCAGTACTTC
TRBV7-9	TRBJ1-2	.	TRBD1	14	CASGPRTGPYGYTF	TGTGCCAGCGGGCCCCGGACAGGACCGTATGGCTACACCTTC
TRBV27	TRBJ1-6	.	.	16	CASSRADPAMGGPLHF	TGTGCCAGCAGCAGGGCGGACCCGGCTATGGGTGGACCCCTCCACTTT
TRBV7-2	TRBJ1-5	.	.	16	CASSLGGGSSYQPQHF	TGTGCCAGCAGCTTAGGAGGTGGATCTTCCTATCAGCCCCAGCATTTT
TRBV12-3/TRBV12-4	TRBJ2-3	.	TRBD2	15	CASTPTSGYTDTQYF	TGTGCCAGCACCCCGACTAGCGGGTACACAGATACGCAGTATTTT
TRBV2	TRBJ2-7	.	.	12	CASRRSSYEQYF	TGTGCCAGCCGTCGGAGCTCCTACGAGCAGTACTTC
TRBV6-5	TRBJ2-7	.	.	15	CASSYSSGSSYEQYF	TGTGCCAGCAGTTACTCGTCAGGGAGCTCCTACGAGCAGTACTTC
TRBV15	TRBJ1-5	.	TRBD1	16	CATSRDDRGRNQPQHF	TGTGCCACCAGCAGAGATGATAGGGGGCGGAATCAGCCCCAGCATTTT
TRBV6-5	TRBJ1-2	.	.	14	CASSYSERGYGYTF	TGTGCCAGCAGTTACTCGGAGCGTGGCTATGGCTACACCTTC
TRBV5-1	TRBJ1-1	.	.	13	CASSLGRAPEAFF	TGCGCCAGCAGCTTGGGACGGGCCCCCGAAGCTTTCTTT
TRBV5-1	TRBJ2-7	once	.	15	CASSWGDSQDVEQYF	TGCGCCAGCAGCTGGGGGGACAGCCAGGACGTCGAGCAGTACTTC
TRBV25-1	TRBJ2-7	once	TRBD2	15	CASSDPAGRSYEQYF	TGTGCCAGCAGTGACCCAGCGGGGCGCTCCTACGAGCAGTACTTC
TRBV4-3	TRBJ2-3	.	.	14	CASSQDRDTDTQYF	TGCGCCAGCAGCCAAGATCGGGACACAGATACGCAGTATTTT
TRBV7-2	TRBJ1-5	.	.	16	CASSLARSGGNQPQHF	TGTGCCAGCAGCTTAGCGCGTTCGGGGGGCAATCAGCCCCAGCATTTT
TRBV18	TRBJ2-2	.	.	14	CASSPQGLSGELFF	TGTGCCAGCTCACCACAGGGTCTCTCCGGGGAGCTGTTTTTT
TRBV30	TRBJ2-3	once	TRBD1	14	CAWSQRTGADTQYF	TGTGCCTGGAGTCAGAGGACAGGGGCAGATACGCAGTATTTT
TRBV7-2	TRBJ1-2	once	.	12	CASSLRQYGYTF	TGTGCCAGCAGCTTAAGACAGTATGGCTACACCTTC
TRBV7-9	TRBJ1-1	once	TRBD1	14	CASSIIAGGTEAFF	TGTGCCAGCAGCATAATTGCAGGGGGCACTGAAGCTTTCTTT
TRBV5-1	TRBJ2-5	.	.	15	CASSLGGAIQETQYF	TGCGCCAGCAGCTTAGGGGGGGCGATCCAAGAGACCCAGTACTTC
TRBV28	TRBJ1-2	.	.	13	CASTPQRAWGYTF	TGTGCCAGCACCCCCCAGAGGGCATGGGGCTACACCTTC